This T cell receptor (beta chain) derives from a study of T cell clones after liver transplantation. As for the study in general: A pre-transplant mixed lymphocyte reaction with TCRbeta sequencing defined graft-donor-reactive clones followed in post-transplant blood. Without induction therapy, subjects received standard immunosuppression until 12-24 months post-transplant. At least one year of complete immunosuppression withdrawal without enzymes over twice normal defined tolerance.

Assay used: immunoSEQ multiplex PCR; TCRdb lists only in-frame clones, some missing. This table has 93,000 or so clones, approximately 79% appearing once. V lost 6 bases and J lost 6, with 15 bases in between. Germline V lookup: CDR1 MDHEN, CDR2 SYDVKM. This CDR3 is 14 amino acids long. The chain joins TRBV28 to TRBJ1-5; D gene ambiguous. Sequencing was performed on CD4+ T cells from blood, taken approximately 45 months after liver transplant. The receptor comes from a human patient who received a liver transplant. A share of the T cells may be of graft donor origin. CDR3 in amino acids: CASSLESAGQPQHF. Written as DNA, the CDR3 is TGTGCCAGCAGCTTGGAGTCGGCAGGTCAGCCCCAGCATTTT.